This T cell receptor (beta chain) was identified in a study of graft-versus-host responses after intestinal transplantation. Turning to the study itself: Multivisceral, liver-intestinal, or isolated intestinal grafts were transplanted into recipients. Every one of the recipients received anti-thymocyte globulin induction and afterwards took tacrolimus and steroids for around three years. Study conclusions and caveats: Allografts from individuals with graft-donor T cell macrochimerism displayed high graft-versus-host to host-versus-graft clonal ratios. GvH clones appeared in recipient marrow, some first in ileum or blood.

About this clone itself: Its antigen is still unknown.

Clones were read by immunoSEQ multiplex PCR, and TCRdb kept only the in-frame ones, dropping some. The sample holds approximately 20,000 clones, around 86% seen once. The CDR3 covers 15 residues. Germline V gives CDR1 SGHRS, CDR2 YFSETQ. The germline V and J ends were trimmed by 0 bases and 2 bases, with 6 bases remaining between them. The input for sequencing was PBMCs, taken 220 to 240 days after intestinal transplant. The TCR sequence derives from a human patient who received an intestinal transplant, so some T cells may come from the graft donor. V usage is TRBV5-1 and J usage is TRBJ2-6; D uncertain. The CDR3 DNA reads as TGCGCCAGCAGCTTGGGGTTGGCTGGGGCCAACGTCCTGACTTTC. Protein sequence: CASSLGLAGANVLTF. The variable domain in full, with the rest retrieved from reference TRBV5-1 and TRBJ2-6, is KAGVTQTPRYLIKTRGQQVTLSCSPISGHRSVSWYQQTPGQGLQFLFEYFSETQRNKGNFPGRFSGRQFSNSRSEMNVSTLELGDSALYLCASSLGLAGANVLTFGAGSRLTVL.